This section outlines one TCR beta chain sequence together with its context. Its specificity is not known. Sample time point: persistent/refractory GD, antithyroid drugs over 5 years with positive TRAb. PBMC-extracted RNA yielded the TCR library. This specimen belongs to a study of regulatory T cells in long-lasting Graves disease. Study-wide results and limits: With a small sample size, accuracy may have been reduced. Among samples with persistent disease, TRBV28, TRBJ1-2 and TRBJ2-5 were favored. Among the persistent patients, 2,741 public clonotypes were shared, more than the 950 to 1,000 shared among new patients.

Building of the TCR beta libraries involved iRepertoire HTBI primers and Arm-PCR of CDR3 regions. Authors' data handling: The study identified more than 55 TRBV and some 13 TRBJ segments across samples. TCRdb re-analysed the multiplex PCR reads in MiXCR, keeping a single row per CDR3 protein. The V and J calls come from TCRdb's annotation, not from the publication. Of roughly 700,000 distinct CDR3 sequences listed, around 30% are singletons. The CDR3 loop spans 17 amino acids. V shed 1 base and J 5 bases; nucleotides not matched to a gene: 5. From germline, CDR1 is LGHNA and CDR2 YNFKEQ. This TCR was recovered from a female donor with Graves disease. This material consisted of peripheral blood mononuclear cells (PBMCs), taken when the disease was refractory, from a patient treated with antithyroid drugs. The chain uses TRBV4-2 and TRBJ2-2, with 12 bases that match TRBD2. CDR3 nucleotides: TGTGCCAGCAGCCAAGTGACTAGCGGGAGAGGGACCGGGGAGCTGTTTTTT. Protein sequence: CASSQVTSGRGTGELFF.